This is a list of T cell receptor beta chains from one sample in a study of blood T cell repertoires in COVID-19. TCRdb's copy holds only in-frame clones and misses some; the assay was immunoSEQ multiplex PCR. The repertoire holds 110,000 or so clones, around 90% seen once, with 4% to 5.5% in the top ten. The sequencing sample was made of peripheral blood. Source of these receptors: a woman aged 50 to 60 with acute or convalescent COVID-19. The CDR3 runs from the conserved cysteine through the conserved F or W. The D gene is left open where the match is weak. Clone size appears in some rows only: once, few, many, or a class for an expanded clone.

TRBV12-3/TRBV12-4,NA,TRBJ1-1,TRBD1,CASRTTGDEAFF,TGTGCCAGCAGAACTACAGGGGATGAAGCTTTCTTT
TRBV5-6,NA,TRBJ2-3,TRBD2,CASSFFTSGGISTDTQYF,TGTGCCAGCAGCTTTTTTACTAGCGGGGGTATAAGCACAGATACGCAGTATTTT
TRBV4-1,NA,TRBJ2-1,TRBD2,CASSQQGLAEYNEQFF,TGCGCCAGCAGCCAACAGGGCCTAGCGGAATACAATGAGCAGTTCTTC
TRBV12-5,NA,TRBJ1-1,NA,CASGSPGGRNTEAFF,TGTGCTAGTGGTTCTCCCGGGGGAAGGAACACTGAAGCTTTCTTT
TRBV3-1/TRBV3-2,NA,TRBJ2-7,NA,CASSETGNEQYF,TGTGCCAGCAGCGAAACAGGGAACGAGCAGTACTTC
TRBV7-2,NA,TRBJ2-1,TRBD2,CASNRYSGAAGEQFF,TGTGCCAGCAACCGGTATAGCGGGGCGGCTGGGGAGCAGTTCTTC
TRBV10-3,once,TRBJ1-5,NA,CAISERGGDYQPQHF,TGTGCCATCAGTGAGAGGGGTGGAGACTATCAGCCCCAGCATTTT
TRBV6-5,NA,TRBJ1-2,NA,CASSYDGSLSRGYTF,TGTGCCAGCAGTTACGATGGGAGTCTTTCAAGGGGCTACACCTTC
TRBV30,NA,TRBJ2-1,TRBD2,CACKREGLNEQFF,TGTGCCTGTAAGCGGGAGGGCCTAAATGAGCAGTTCTTC
TRBV5-1,NA,TRBJ2-7,TRBD1,CASSIQQGTGEQYF,TGCGCCAGCAGCATCCAACAGGGGACGGGCGAGCAGTACTTC